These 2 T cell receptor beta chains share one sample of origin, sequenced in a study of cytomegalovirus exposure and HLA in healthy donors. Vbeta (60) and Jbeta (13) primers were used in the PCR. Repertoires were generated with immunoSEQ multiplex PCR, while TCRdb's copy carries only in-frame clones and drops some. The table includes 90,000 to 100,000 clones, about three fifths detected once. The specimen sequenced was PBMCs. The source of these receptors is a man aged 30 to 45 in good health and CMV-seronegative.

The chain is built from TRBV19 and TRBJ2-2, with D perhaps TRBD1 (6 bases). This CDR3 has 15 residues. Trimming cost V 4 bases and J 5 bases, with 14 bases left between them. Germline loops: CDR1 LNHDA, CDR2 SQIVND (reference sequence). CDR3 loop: CASSTLGAGTGELFF. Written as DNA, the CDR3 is TGTGCCAGTAGTACTCTGGGGGCCGGGACCGGGGAGCTGTTTTTT.

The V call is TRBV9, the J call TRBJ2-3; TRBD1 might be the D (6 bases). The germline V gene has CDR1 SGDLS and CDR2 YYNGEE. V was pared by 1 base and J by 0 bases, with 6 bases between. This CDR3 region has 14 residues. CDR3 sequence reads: CASSVTGSTDTQYF. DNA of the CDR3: TGTGCCAGCAGCGTAACAGGGAGCACAGATACGCAGTATTTT. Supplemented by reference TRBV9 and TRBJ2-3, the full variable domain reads DSGVTQTPKHLITATGQRVTLRCSPRSGDLSVYWYQQSLDQGLQFLIQYYNGEERAKGNILERFSAQQFPDLHSELNLSSLELGDSALYFCASSVTGSTDTQYFGPGTRLTVL.